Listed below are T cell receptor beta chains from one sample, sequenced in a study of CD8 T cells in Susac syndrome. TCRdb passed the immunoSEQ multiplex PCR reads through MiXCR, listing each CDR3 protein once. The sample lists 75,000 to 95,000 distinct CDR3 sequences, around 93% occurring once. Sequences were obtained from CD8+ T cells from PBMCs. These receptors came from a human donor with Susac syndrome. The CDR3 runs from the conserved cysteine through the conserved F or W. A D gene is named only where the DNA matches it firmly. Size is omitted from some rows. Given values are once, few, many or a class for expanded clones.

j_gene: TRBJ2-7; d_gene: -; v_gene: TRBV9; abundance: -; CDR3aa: CASSVAGGPEQYF; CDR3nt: TGTGCCAGCAGCGTAGCTGGGGGCCCCGAGCAGTACTTC
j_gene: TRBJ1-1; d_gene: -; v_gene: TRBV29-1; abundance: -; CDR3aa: CSVGDRGSEAFF; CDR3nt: TGCAGCGTGGGGGATAGGGGCTCTGAAGCTTTCTTT
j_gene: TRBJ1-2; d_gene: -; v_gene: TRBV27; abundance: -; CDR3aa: CASTNWGAGGYTF; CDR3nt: TGTGCCAGCACAAATTGGGGGGCAGGTGGCTACACCTTC
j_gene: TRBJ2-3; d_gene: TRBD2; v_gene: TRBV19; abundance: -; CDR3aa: CASSPVGLAGVDTQYF; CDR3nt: TGTGCCAGTAGCCCCGTAGGGCTAGCGGGAGTTGATACGCAGTATTTT
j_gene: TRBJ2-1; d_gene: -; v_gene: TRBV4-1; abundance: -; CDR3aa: CASSQAGRGEFF; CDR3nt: TGCGCCAGCAGCCAAGCCGGCCGGGGAGAGTTCTTC
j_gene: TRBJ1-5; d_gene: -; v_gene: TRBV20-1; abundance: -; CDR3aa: CSAREGDYSNQPQHF; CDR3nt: TGCAGTGCTAGAGAAGGGGACTATAGCAATCAGCCCCAGCATTTT
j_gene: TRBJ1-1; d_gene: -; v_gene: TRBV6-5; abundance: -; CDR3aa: CASSYSEMTFGNTEAFF; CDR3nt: TGTGCCAGCAGTTACTCGGAAATGACATTCGGGAACACTGAAGCTTTCTTT
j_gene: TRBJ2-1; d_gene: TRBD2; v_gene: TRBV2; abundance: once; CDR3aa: CASSETSGSLYEQFF; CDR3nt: TGTGCCAGCAGCGAGACTAGCGGGAGTTTGTATGAGCAGTTCTTC
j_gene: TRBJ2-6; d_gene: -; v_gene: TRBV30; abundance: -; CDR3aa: CAWRSDYGGSGANVLTF; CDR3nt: TGTGCCTGGAGGTCCGACTATGGTGGGTCTGGGGCCAACGTCCTGACTTTC
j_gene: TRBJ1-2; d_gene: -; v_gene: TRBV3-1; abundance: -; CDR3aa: CASSLAGTTGYTF; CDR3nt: TGTGCCAGCAGCCTGGCGGGGACTACGGGCTACACCTTC